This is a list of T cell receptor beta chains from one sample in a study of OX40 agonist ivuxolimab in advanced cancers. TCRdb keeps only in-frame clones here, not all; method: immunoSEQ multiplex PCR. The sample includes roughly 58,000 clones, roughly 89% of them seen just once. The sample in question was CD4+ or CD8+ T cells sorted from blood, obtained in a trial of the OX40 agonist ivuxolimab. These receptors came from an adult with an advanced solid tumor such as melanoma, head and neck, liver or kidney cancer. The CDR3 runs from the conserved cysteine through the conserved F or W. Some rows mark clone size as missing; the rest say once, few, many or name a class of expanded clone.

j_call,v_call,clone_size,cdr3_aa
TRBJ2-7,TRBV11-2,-,CASSPIPSFFNEQYF
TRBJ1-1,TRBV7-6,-,CASSFTGNTEAFF
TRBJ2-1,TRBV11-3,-,CASSGTGPNPNEQFF
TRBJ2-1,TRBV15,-,CATSSSGGVSYNEQFF
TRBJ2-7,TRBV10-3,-,CATQGALSYEQYF
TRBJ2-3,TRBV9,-,CASSVSPLPPDTQYF
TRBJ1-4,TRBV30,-,CAWSGGELEKLFF
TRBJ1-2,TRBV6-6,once,CASRPGQVGYTF
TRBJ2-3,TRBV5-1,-,CASTLLAGAGTDTQYF
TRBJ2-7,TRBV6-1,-,CASRAGFSYEQYF
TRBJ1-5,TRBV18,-,CASSPGFPPDSNQPQHF
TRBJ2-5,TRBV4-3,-,CASSQASGGRLQETQYF
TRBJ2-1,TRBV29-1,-,CSVEVVAETSVNNEQFF
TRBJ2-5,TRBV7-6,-,CASSDYPAGEETQYF
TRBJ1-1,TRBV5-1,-,CASSWTGSGSRNTEAFF